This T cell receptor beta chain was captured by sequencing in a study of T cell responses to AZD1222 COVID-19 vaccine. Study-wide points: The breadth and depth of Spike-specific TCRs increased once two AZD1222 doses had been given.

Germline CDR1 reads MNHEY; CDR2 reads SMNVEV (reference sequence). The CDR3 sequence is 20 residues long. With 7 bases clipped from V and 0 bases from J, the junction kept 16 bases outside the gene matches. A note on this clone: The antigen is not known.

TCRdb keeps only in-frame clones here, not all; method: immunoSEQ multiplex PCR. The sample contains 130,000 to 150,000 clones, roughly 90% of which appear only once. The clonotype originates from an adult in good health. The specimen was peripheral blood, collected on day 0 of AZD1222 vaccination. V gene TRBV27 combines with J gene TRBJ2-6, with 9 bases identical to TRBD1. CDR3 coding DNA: TGTGCCAGCAAACTACTTGGGTCGGGACAGGGTATCTCTGGGGCCAACGTCCTGACTTTC. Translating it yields CASKLLGSGQGISGANVLTF.